Below, 6 T cell receptor beta chains from the same sample are listed, as sequenced in a study of vaccination and CD4 T cells after COVID-19 (dated by TCRdb to between 2021 and 2022). Antigens of these TCRs are unknown. Receptor libraries were prepared by PCR. Sequencing was performed on an Illumina iSeq 100. TCR sequencing of DNA from cultured CD4+ T cells used the Oncomine TCR Beta short-read assay at the Johns Hopkins FTIC core. Clones were called with MiXCR by TCRdb after fastp trimmed the public reads at Q25, and only in-frame beta chains were retained. Here each entry gathers all rows of one CDR3 protein and keeps the most common genes and DNA. The sample records roughly 14,000 distinct CDR3 sequences, 40% to 65% of which are singletons. Roughly a tenth of the sample rests with the top ten. Read against the paper, the sample's treatment or condition label means: approximately nine-day PBMC culture with coronavirus spike peptide pools or control peptides (ViraFEST assay).

Sequencing was performed on CD4+ T cells from blood, cultured in vitro, taken before SARS-CoV-2 vaccination. The receptor source for this set is a human donor who had recovered from COVID-19.

The rearrangement uses TRBV18 and TRBJ2-7, with 10 nucleotides matching TRBD2. The CDR3 has 15 amino acids. CDR1 KGHSH and CDR2 LQKENI come from the germline V gene. With 2 bases clipped from V and 3 bases from J, the junction kept 4 bases outside the gene matches. The CDR3 spells CASSPWLAGDYEQYF. As DNA, the CDR3 is TGTGCCAGCTCACCATGGCTAGCGGGGGACTACGAGCAGTACTTC.

This clonotype has more than one count but fewer than ten. The V and J genes are TRBV18 and TRBJ2-5; perhaps TRBD2 as D (6 bases). This CDR3 has 15 amino acids. From germline, CDR1 is KGHSH and CDR2 LQKENI. Trimming shortened V by 1 base and J by 3 bases, and 12 bases separated the two germline ends. The CDR3 nucleotides are TGTGCCAGCTCACCACAACGCGGGATTGAAGAGACCCAGTACTTC. Protein product: CASSPQRGIEETQYF.

This clonotype has more than one count but fewer than ten. The rearrangement uses TRBV6-2 or TRBV6-3 and TRBJ1-1; a weak D match, TRBD1 (5 bases). The V end was cut by 5 bases, the J end by 7 bases, with 11 bases between. The CDR3 covers 12 residues. From germline, CDR1 is MNHEY and CDR2 SVGEGT. CDR3 sequence: CASSDTGVEAFF. In nucleotides, the CDR3 is TGTGCCAGCAGTGACACAGGCGTTGAAGCTTTCTTT.

The chain combines TRBV7-9 with TRBJ1-1, with TRBD1 matching over 9 bases. The CDR3 has 14 amino acids. Looked up from germline, CDR1 is SEHNR and CDR2 is FQNEAQ (reference sequence). V gave up 0 bases and J gave up 6 bases; unmatched junction bases: 2. The CDR3 loop is CASSLAQGAAEAFF. CDR3 coding DNA: TGTGCCAGCAGCTTAGCACAGGGGGCGGCTGAAGCTTTCTTT.

The chain employs TRBV9 and TRBJ2-2; D unresolved. The CDR3 spans 14 residues. In germline, CDR1 is SGDLS, CDR2 YYNGEE. The V and J ends lost 0 bases and 6 bases respectively, with 9 bases between them. The CDR3 reads CASSVASLPGELFF. CDR3 sequence (DNA): TGTGCCAGCAGCGTAGCTAGTCTGCCCGGGGAGCTGTTTTTT.

The chain combines TRBV7-9 with TRBJ1-2, with 7 bases identical to TRBD1. Trimming took 5 bases from V and 0 from J; bases not matched to a gene: 9. Germline V gives CDR1 SEHNR, CDR2 FQNEAQ (reference sequence). The CDR3 runs to 16 residues. The DNA of the CDR3 is TGTGCCAGCAGCCCTGACCGGGACAGAGCTAACTATGGCTACACCTTC. Its translation: CASSPDRDRANYGYTF.